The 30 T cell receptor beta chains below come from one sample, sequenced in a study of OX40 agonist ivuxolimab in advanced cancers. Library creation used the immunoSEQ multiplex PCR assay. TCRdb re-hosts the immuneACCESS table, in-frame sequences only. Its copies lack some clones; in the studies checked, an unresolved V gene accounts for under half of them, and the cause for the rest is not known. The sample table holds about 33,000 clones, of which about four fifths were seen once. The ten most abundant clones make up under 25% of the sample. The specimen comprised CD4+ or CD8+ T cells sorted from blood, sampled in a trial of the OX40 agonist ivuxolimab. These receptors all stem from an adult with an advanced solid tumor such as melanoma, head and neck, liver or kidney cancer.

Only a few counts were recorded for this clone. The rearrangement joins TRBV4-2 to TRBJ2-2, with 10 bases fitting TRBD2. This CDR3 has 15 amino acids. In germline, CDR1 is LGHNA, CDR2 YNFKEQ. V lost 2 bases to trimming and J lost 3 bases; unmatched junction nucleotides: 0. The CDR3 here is CASSQLAGDTGELFF. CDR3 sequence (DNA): TGTGCCAGCAGCCAACTAGCGGGGGACACCGGGGAGCTGTTTTTT.

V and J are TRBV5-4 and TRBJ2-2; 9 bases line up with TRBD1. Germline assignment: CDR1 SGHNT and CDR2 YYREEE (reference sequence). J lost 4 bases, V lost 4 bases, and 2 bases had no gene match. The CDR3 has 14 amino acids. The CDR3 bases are TGTGCCAGCAGCCGACAGGGGGGCACCGGGGAGCTGTTTTTT. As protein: CASSRQGGTGELFF.

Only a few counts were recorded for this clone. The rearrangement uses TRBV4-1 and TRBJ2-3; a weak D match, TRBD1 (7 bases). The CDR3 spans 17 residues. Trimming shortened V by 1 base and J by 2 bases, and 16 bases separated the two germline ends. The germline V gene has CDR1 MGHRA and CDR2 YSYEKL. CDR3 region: CASSQAGDRPSTDTQYF. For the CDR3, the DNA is TGCGCCAGCAGCCAAGCGGGGGACAGACCCTCCACAGATACGCAGTATTTT.

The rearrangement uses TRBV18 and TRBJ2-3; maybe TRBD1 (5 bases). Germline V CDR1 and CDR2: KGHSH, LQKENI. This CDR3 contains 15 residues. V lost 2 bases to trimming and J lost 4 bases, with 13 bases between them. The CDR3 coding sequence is TGTGCCAGCTCACCAGGGCAGGGCGGCGCAGATACGCAGTATTTT. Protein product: CASSPGQGGADTQYF.

The CDR3 here is CASSGDRVTDTQYF. The CDR3 DNA reads as TGTGCCAGCAGCGGGGACAGGGTCACAGATACGCAGTATTTT. The V gene is TRBV5-4, the J gene TRBJ2-3, with 9 bases that match TRBD1. Trimming removed 4 bases from V and 2 bases from J; junction bases left unmatched: 2. The CDR3 is made up of 14 amino acids. Germline-derived CDR1 and CDR2 are SGHNT and YYREEE (reference sequence).

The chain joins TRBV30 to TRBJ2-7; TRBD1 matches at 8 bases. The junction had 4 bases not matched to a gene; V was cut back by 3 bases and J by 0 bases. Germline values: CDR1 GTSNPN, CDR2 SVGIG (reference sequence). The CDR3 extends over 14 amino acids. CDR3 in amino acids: CAWSDRGISYEQYF. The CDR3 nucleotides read TGTGCCTGGAGCGACAGGGGCATCTCCTACGAGCAGTACTTC.

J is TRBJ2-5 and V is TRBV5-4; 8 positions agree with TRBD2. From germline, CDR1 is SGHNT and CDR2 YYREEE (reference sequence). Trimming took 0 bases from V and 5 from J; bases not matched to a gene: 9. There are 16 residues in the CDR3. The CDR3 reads CASSLGSGSNVETQYF. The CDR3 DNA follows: TGTGCCAGCAGCTTGGGCAGCGGGAGTAACGTCGAGACCCAGTACTTC.

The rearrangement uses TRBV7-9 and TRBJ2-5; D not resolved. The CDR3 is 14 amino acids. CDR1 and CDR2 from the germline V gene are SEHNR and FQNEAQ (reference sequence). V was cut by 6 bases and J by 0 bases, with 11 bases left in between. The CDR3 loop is CASRSPPYQETQYF. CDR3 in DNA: TGTGCCAGCAGATCCCCCCCGTACCAAGAGACCCAGTACTTC. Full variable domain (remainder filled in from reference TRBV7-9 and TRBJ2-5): DTGVSQNPRHKITKRGQNVTFRCDPISEHNRLYWYRQTLGQGPEFLTYFQNEAQLEKSRLLSDRFSAERPKGSFSTLEIQRTEQGDSAMYLCASRSPPYQETQYFGPGTRLLVL.

CDR3 DNA: TGTGCCAGCAGTCGGGACAGCACCTACGAGCAGTACTTC. This sequence encodes CASSRDSTYEQYF. The chain uses TRBV27 and TRBJ2-7, with 7 nucleotides matching TRBD1. Germline V gene sequence: CDR1 MNHEY, CDR2 SMNVEV (reference sequence). This CDR3 is built from 13 residues. V lost 5 bases to trimming and J lost 2 bases; unmatched junction nucleotides: 3.

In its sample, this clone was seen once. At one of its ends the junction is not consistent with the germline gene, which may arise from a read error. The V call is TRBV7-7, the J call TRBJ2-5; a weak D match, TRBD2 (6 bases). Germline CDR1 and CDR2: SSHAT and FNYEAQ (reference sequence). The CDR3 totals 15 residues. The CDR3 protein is CASSPNFGTGETQYF. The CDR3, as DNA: TGTGCTAGCAGCCCCAACTTCGGGACTGGAGAGACCCAGTACTTC.

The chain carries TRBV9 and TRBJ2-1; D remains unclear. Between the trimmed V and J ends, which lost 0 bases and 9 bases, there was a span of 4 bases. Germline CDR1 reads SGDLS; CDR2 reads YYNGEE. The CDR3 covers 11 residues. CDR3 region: CASSVGGEQFF. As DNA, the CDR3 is TGTGCCAGCAGCGTAGGAGGTGAGCAGTTCTTC.

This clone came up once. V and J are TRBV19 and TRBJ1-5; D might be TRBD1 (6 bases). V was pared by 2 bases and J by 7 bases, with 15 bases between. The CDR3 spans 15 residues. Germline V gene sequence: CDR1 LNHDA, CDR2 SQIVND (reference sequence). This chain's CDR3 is CASSISDRSSQPQHF. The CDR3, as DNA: TGTGCCAGTAGTATATCCGACAGGTCGAGCCAGCCCCAGCATTTT.

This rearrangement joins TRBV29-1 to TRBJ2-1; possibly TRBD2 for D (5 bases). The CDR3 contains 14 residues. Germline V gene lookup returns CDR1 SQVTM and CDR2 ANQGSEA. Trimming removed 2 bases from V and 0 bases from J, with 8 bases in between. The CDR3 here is CSVERESSYNEQFF. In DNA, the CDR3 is TGCAGCGTTGAACGGGAAAGCTCCTACAATGAGCAGTTCTTC.

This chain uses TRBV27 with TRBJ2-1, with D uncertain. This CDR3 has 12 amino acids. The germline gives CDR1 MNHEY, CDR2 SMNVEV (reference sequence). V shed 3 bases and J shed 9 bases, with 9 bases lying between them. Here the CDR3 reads CASSFEAGEQFF. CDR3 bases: TGTGCCAGCAGTTTTGAGGCTGGTGAGCAGTTCTTC.

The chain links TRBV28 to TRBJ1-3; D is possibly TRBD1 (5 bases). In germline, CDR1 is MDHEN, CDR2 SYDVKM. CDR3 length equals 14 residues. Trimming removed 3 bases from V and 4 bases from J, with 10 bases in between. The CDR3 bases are TGTGCCAGCAGTTTGGCAGGGCCCGGAAACACCATATATTTT. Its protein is CASSLAGPGNTIYF.

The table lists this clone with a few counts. CDR3 protein: CASSFGNANTGELFF. CDR3 nucleotides: TGTGCCAGCAGCTTCGGCAACGCGAACACCGGGGAGCTGTTTTTT. This rearrangement joins TRBV7-9 to TRBJ2-2, with no clear D. The CDR3 contains 15 residues. CDR1 and CDR2 (germline): SEHNR, FQNEAQ (reference sequence). Trimming stripped 3 bases from V and 0 bases from J, with 8 bases between.

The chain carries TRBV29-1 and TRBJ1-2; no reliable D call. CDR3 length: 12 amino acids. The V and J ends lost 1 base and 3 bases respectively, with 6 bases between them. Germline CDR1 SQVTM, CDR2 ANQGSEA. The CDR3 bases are TGCAGCGTTGAAGGGGGAGACTATGGCTACACCTTC. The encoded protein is CSVEGGDYGYTF.

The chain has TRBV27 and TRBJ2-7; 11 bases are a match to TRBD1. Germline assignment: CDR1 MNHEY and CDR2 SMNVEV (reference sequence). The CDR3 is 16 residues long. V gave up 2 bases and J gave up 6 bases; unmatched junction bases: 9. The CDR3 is CASSLIRDRGIGEQYF. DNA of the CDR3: TGTGCCAGCAGTTTAATAAGGGACAGGGGGATTGGCGAGCAGTACTTC.

This CDR3 is CASSDPGLAGTDTQYF. The CDR3 DNA is TGTGCCAGCAGTGACCCGGGACTAGCGGGGACAGATACGCAGTATTTT. The rearrangement links TRBV9 to TRBJ2-3; 13 bases map to TRBD2. After removal of 5 bases from V and 3 bases from J, the junction contained 6 bases not matched to a gene. Germline CDR1 is SGDLS and CDR2 is YYNGEE. The CDR3 covers 16 residues.

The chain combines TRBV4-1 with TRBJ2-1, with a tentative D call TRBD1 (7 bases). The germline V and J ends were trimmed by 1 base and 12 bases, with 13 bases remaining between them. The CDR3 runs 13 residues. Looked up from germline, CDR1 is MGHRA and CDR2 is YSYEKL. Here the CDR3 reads CASSQGQGGVQFF. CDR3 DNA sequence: TGCGCCAGCAGCCAAGGTCAGGGGGGAGTGCAGTTCTTC.

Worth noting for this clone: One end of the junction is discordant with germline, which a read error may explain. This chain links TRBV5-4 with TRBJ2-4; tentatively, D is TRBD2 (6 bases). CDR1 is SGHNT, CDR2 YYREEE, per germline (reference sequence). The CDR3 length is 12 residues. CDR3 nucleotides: TGTGCCAGCAGCTTGGGGGGCGGGGCCAATCACTTC. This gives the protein CASSLGGGANHF.

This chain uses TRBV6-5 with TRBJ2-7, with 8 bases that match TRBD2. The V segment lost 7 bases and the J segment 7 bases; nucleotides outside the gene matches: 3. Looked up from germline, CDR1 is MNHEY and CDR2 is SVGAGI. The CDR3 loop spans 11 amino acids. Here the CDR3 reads CASIRGGEQYF. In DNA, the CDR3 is TGTGCCAGCATCCGGGGGGGTGAGCAGTACTTC.

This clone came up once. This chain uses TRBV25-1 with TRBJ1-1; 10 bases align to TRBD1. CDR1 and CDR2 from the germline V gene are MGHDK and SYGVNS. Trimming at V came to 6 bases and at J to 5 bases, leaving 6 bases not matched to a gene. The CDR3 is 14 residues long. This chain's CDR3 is CASRDRGELTEAFF. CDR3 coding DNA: TGTGCCAGCAGGGACAGGGGGGAGTTAACTGAAGCTTTCTTT.

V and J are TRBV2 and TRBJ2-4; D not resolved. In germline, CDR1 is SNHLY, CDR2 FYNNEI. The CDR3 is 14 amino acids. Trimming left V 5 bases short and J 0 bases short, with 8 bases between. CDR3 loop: CASSKSVAKNIQYF. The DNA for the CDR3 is TGTGCCAGCAGTAAGTCCGTAGCCAAAAACATTCAGTACTTC.

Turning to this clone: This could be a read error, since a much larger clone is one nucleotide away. Here the CDR3 DNA reads TGCGCCAGCAGCCAAGTGTTCGGGGGAGGCCAGCCCCAGCATTTT. Translation gives CASSQVFGGGQPQHF. The V and J genes are TRBV4-1 and TRBJ1-5, with a tentative D call TRBD1 (5 bases). In germline, CDR1 is MGHRA, CDR2 YSYEKL. There are 15 residues in the CDR3. V was trimmed by 1 base and J by 7 bases, leaving 14 bases between them.

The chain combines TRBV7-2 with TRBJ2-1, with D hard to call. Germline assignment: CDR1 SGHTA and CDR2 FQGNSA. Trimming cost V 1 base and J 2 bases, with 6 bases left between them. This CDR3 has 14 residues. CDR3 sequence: CASSLGRPYNEQFF. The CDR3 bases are TGTGCCAGCAGCTTAGGAAGGCCCTACAATGAGCAGTTCTTC.

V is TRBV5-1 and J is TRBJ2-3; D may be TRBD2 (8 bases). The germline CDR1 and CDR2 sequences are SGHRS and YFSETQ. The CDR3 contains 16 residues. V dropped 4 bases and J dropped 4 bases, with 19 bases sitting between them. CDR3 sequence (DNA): TGCGCCAGCAGCGATGGGACAGCGGGAGATTCAGATACGCAGTATTTT. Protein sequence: CASSDGTAGDSDTQYF.

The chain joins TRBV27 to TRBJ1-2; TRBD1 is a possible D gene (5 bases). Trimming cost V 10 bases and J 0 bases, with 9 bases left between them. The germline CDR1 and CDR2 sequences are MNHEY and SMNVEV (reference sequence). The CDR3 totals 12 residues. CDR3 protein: CAIWGANYGYTF. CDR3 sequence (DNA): TGTGCCATCTGGGGGGCTAACTATGGCTACACCTTC.

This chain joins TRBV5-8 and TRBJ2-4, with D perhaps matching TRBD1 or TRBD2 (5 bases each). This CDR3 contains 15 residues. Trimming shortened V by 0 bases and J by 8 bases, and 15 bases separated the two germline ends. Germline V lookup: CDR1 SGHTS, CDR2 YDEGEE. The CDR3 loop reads CASSLVGARSDIQYF. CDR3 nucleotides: TGTGCCAGCAGCTTGGTCGGGGCAAGATCGGACATTCAGTACTTC.

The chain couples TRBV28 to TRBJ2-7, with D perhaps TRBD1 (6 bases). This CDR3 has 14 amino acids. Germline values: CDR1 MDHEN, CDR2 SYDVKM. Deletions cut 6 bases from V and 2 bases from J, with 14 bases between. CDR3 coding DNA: TGTGCCAGCAGCCTGACAGGTGGAGCCTACGAGCAGTACTTC. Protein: CASSLTGGAYEQYF.